One and the same sample provided the 10 T cell receptor beta chains below, sequenced in a study of blood T cell repertoires in COVID-19. Method: immunoSEQ multiplex PCR; TCRdb's copy keeps in-frame clones and lacks some. The sample has about 13,000 clones, more than 70% seen once. Sequenced sample: peripheral blood. These receptors were collected from a human donor in a cohort sampled during active COVID-19.

The gene calls are TRBV5-5 and TRBJ2-7; possibly TRBD2 for D (5 bases). The CDR3 contains 14 residues. Germline V lookup: CDR1 SGHKS, CDR2 YYEKEE (reference sequence). V was trimmed by 6 bases and J by 3 bases, leaving 16 bases between them. CDR3 sequence: CASNEGLDLYEQYF. The CDR3 bases are TGTGCCAGCAACGAGGGATTGGACCTCTACGAGCAGTACTTC.

V and J are TRBV30 and TRBJ2-5; 14 nucleotides line up with TRBD2. This CDR3 region has 15 residues. V gave up 5 bases and J gave up 4 bases; unmatched junction bases: 6. Germline V CDR1 and CDR2: GTSNPN, SVGIG (reference sequence). Here the CDR3 reads CAWEGLAGAIETQYF. In DNA, the CDR3 is TGTGCCTGGGAGGGACTAGCGGGGGCAATAGAGACCCAGTACTTC. The whole variable domain, filled in from reference TRBV30 and TRBJ2-5, reads SQTIHQWPATLVQPVGSPLSLECTVEGTSNPNLYWYRQAAGRGLQLLFYSVGIGQISSEVPQNLSASRPQDRQFILSSKKLLLSDSGFYLCAWEGLAGAIETQYFGPGTRLLVL.

The V gene is TRBV4-1, the J gene TRBJ1-5; possible D gene TRBD1, 6 bases. Looked up from germline, CDR1 is MGHRA and CDR2 is YSYEKL. Trimming shortened V by 0 bases and J by 6 bases, and 21 bases separated the two germline ends. The CDR3 contains 18 residues. CDR3 in amino acids: CASSQEVRAGARSQPQHF. The CDR3 region has the DNA TGCGCCAGCAGCCAAGAAGTTCGGGCAGGGGCGCGCAGTCAGCCCCAGCATTTT.

V and J are TRBV18 and TRBJ1-1, with D unresolved. Germline V gene lookup returns CDR1 KGHSH and CDR2 LQKENI. The CDR3 consists of 15 residues. Trimming stripped 4 bases from V and 1 base from J, with 13 bases between. CDR3 sequence reads: CASSLNQEGNTEAFF. The DNA of the CDR3 is TGTGCCAGCTCACTGAACCAAGAGGGGAACACTGAAGCTTTCTTT.

This clone was detected only once. V usage is TRBV4-3 and J usage is TRBJ2-6, with D possibly being TRBD1 (6 bases). The CDR3 has 21 residues. V lost 0 bases and J lost 0, with 21 bases in between. Per the germline V gene, CDR1 is LGHNA and CDR2 is YSLEER. The CDR3 DNA is TGCGCCAGCAGCCAAGAGGTTGCTTTCAGGGGCCAATACTCTGGGGCCAACGTCCTGACTTTC. It yields the protein CASSQEVAFRGQYSGANVLTF.

The rearrangement joins TRBV30 to TRBJ1-4; D call uncertain. There are 14 residues in the CDR3. Trimming left V 4 bases short and J 2 bases short, with 11 bases between. Per germline, CDR1 GTSNPN and CDR2 SVGIG (reference sequence). This chain's CDR3 is CAWKNTATNEKLFF. The CDR3 nucleotides are TGTGCCTGGAAGAATACAGCCACTAATGAAAAACTGTTTTTT.

This clone was observed a few times. V is TRBV2 and J is TRBJ1-6; weak D call: TRBD1 (6 bases). Germline V gene data show CDR1 as SNHLY and CDR2 as FYNNEI. Trimming pared 11 bases from V and 5 bases from J, leaving 10 bases between. CDR3 size: 12 residues. The CDR3 DNA reads TGTGCCGGGAGACAGGATAATTCACCCCTCCACTTT. Encoded protein: CAGRQDNSPLHF.

There are a few counts of this clone. This rearrangement joins TRBV5-4 to TRBJ2-2; 8 positions agree with TRBD1. Germline V gene data show CDR1 as SGHNT and CDR2 as YYREEE (reference sequence). The CDR3 contains 17 residues. J lost 7 bases, V lost 1 base, and 12 bases had no gene match. The CDR3 here is CASSLKVRQGASGELFF. The CDR3 nucleotides are TGTGCCAGCAGCTTGAAGGTAAGGCAGGGGGCGAGCGGGGAGCTGTTTTTT.

The rearrangement joins TRBV4-1 to TRBJ2-2; D may be TRBD2 (5 bases). Trimming removed 1 base at V and 4 bases at J, with 10 bases between. The CDR3 runs 15 residues. Looked up from germline, CDR1 is MGHRA and CDR2 is YSYEKL. In DNA, the CDR3 is TGCGCCAGCAGCCAAGCCGGGAAAGGCACCGGGGAGCTGTTTTTT. Its protein product is CASSQAGKGTGELFF.

The V gene is TRBV4-1, the J gene TRBJ2-5; 10 nucleotides match TRBD2. Germline lookup yields CDR1 MGHRA and CDR2 YSYEKL. V was clipped by 2 bases and J by 2 bases; unmatched bases: 2. The CDR3 extends over 15 amino acids. In DNA, the CDR3 is TGCGCCAGCAGCCAACTAGCGGGGGCTCAAGAGACCCAGTACTTC. Translation gives CASSQLAGAQETQYF.